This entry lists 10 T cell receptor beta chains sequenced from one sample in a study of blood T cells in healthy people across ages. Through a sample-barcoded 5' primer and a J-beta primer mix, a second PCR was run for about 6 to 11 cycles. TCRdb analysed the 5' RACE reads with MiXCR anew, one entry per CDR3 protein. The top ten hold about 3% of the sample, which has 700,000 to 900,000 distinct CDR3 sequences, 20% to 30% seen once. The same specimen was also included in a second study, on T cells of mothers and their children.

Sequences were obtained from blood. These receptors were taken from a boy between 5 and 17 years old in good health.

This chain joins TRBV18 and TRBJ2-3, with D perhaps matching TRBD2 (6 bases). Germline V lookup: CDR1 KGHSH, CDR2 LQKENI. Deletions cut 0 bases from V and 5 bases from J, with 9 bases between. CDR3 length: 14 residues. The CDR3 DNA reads TGTGCCAGCTCACCACCTACGGGAGTAGATACGCAGTATTTT. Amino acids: CASSPPTGVDTQYF.

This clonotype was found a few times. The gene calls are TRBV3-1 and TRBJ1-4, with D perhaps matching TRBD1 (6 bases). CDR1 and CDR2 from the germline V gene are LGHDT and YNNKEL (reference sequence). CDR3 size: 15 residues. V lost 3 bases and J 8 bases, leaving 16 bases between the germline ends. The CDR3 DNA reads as TGTGCCAGCAGCCACCCCCACAGGGCCCGCGAAAAACTGTTTTTT. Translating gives CASSHPHRAREKLFF.

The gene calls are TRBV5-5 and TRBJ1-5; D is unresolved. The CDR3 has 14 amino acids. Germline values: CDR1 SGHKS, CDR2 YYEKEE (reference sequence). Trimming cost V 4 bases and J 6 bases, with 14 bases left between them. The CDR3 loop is CASSLTKAGQPQHF. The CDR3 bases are TGTGCCAGCAGCCTAACAAAGGCTGGTCAGCCCCAGCATTTT.

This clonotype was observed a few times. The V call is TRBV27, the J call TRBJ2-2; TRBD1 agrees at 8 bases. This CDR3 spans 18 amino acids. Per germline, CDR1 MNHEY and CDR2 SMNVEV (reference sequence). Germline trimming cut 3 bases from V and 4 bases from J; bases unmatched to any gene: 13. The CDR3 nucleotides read TGTGCCAGCAGTTTTTCGACAGGGGCGTTGGGCGGCACCGGGGAGCTGTTTTTT. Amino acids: CASSFSTGALGGTGELFF.

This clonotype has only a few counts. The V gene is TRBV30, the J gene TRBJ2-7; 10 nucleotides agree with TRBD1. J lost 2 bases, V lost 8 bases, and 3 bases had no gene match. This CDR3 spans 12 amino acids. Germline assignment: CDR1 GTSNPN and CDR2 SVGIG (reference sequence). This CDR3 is CASGQGAYEQYF. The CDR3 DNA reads TGTGCCAGTGGACAGGGGGCCTACGAGCAGTACTTC.

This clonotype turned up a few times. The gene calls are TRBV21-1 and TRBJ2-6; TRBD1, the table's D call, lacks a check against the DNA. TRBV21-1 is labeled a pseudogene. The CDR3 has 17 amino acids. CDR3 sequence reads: CASSKRDLESGANVLTF. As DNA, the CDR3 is TGTGCCAGCAGCAAACGGGACCTTGAATCTGGGGCCAACGTCCTGACTTTC.

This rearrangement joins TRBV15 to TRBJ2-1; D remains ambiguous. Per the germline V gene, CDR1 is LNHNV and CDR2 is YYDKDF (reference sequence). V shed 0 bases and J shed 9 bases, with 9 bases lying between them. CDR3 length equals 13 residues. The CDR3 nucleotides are TGTGCCACCAGCAGAGATCGCCGATTTGAGCAGTTCTTC. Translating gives CATSRDRRFEQFF.

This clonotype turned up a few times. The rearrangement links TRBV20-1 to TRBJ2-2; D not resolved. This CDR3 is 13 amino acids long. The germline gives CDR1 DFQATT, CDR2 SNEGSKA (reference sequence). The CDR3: CSARTPNTGELFF. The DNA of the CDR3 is TGCAGCGCCCGGACCCCTAACACCGGGGAGCTGTTTTTT.

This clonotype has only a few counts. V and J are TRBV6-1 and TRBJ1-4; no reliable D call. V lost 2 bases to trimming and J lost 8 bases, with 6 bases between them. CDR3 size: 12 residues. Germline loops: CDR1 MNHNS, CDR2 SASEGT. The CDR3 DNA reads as TGTGCCAGCAGTGAACTGTGGGAAAAACTGTTTTTT. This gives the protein CASSELWEKLFF.

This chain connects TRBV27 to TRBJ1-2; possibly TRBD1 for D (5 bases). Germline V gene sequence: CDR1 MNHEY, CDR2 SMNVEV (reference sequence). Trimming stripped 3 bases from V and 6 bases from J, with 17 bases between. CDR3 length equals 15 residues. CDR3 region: CASSLRGRAWNGYTF. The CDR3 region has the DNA TGTGCCAGCAGTTTGAGGGGCCGGGCATGGAATGGCTACACCTTC.